This entry concerns a single T cell receptor (beta chain). The assay was immunoSEQ multiplex PCR, and TCRdb's table has in-frame clones only and misses some. Of approximately 130,000 clones listed, roughly 84% were seen once; the top ten hold more than 8%. With 6 bases clipped from V and 3 bases from J, the junction kept 3 bases outside the gene matches. CDR1 and CDR2 (germline): LNHDA, SQIVND (reference sequence). The CDR3 length is 14 residues. The sample originates from a study of control samples from healthy donors and cancer patients. The chain employs TRBV19 and TRBJ2-1; 9 nucleotides line up with TRBD1. Source material: blood. The TCR comes from a man aged 40-50 years in good health. CDR3 in amino acids: CASRETGGYNEQFF. The CDR3 coding sequence is TGTGCCAGTAGAGAGACAGGGGGCTACAATGAGCAGTTCTTC.